Detailed here is one T cell receptor beta chain. Antigen specificity is unknown. Primers for the PCR totalled 60 Vbeta and 13 Jbeta. Original handling: Some 10 million of the roughly 80 million unique TCR beta chains counted in a later analysis were shared. Sequenced by immunoSEQ multiplex PCR; TCRdb stores in-frame clones only, minus some. The V and J calls and the clone size are those of that table, but D and trimming were determined from the DNA. The data contain more than 85,000 clones, approximately 69% of them singletons. Trimming removed 8 bases at V and 4 bases at J, with 12 bases between. This CDR3 contains 13 residues. From germline, CDR1 is SNHLY and CDR2 FYNNEI. The sample belongs to a study of cytomegalovirus exposure and HLA in healthy donors. Study-level points and caveats: Accurate prediction of HLA-A and HLA-B alleles (for most subjects) was reportedly achieved from TCR beta sequences. In a later analysis, productive TCRs from donors in an Asian-associated ancestry cluster reportedly carried fewer N-insertions than the cohort mean.

This clonotype was obtained from a man aged 30 to 45 in good health and CMV-seronegative. The source material was PBMCs. The V gene is TRBV2, the J gene TRBJ2-1, with D tentatively TRBD1 (5 bases). The CDR3 region has the DNA TGTGCCAGCCGAGACAGAGCTTACAATGAGCAGTTCTTC. Its translation: CASRDRAYNEQFF.